These T cell receptor beta chains were read from a single sample in a study of blood T cell repertoires in COVID-19. This table comes from immunoSEQ multiplex PCR, and its TCRdb copy is limited to in-frame clones, with some not included. The sample includes about 300,000 clones, roughly 87% of them seen just once. Sequenced: PBMCs or T cells enriched from blood (not recorded which). These receptors all stem from a woman aged 30 to 39 who had recovered from COVID-19. The CDR3 runs from the conserved cysteine through the conserved F or W. Each record gives: D gene, V gene, clone size, J gene, CDR3 DNA, CDR3 protein. The D gene is left open where the match is weak. The size of a clone is reported for some rows only, either as once, few or many, or as a class for expanded clones.

d_call: TRBD2; v_call: TRBV2; clone_size: .; j_call: TRBJ2-1; cdr3_nt: TGTGCCAGCAGTGGTGATAGCGGGGGACACAATGAGCAGTTCTTC; cdr3_aa: CASSGDSGGHNEQFF
d_call: .; v_call: TRBV9; clone_size: .; j_call: TRBJ1-2; cdr3_nt: TGTGCCAGCCACACGGCGGGGGATGGCTACACCTTC; cdr3_aa: CASHTAGDGYTF
d_call: .; v_call: TRBV30; clone_size: .; j_call: TRBJ2-3; cdr3_nt: TGTGCCTGGAGTGGGGCCGAGGGCCGGGGCACAGATACGCAGTATTTT; cdr3_aa: CAWSGAEGRGTDTQYF
d_call: .; v_call: TRBV2; clone_size: .; j_call: TRBJ1-1; cdr3_nt: TGTGCCAGCAGTGAAACATCTGAAGCTTTCTTT; cdr3_aa: CASSETSEAFF
d_call: TRBD1; v_call: TRBV12-3/TRBV12-4; clone_size: .; j_call: TRBJ2-7; cdr3_nt: TGTGCCAGCAGTGTCAGGGGGCTCAGCGAGCAGTACTTC; cdr3_aa: CASSVRGLSEQYF
d_call: TRBD1; v_call: TRBV4-1; clone_size: once; j_call: TRBJ2-7; cdr3_nt: TGCGCCAGCAGCCCCTGGACAGGGGGCTCCTACGAGCAGTACTTC; cdr3_aa: CASSPWTGGSYEQYF
d_call: TRBD1; v_call: TRBV6-5; clone_size: once; j_call: TRBJ1-6; cdr3_nt: TGTGCCAGCAGTCCTACCGGGACAGTGAAATCACCCCTCCACTTT; cdr3_aa: CASSPTGTVKSPLHF
d_call: TRBD1; v_call: TRBV5-4; clone_size: .; j_call: TRBJ2-7; cdr3_nt: TGTGCCAGCACCCCTGACAGGGGGCTTGGCTCCTACGAGCAGTACTTC; cdr3_aa: CASTPDRGLGSYEQYF
d_call: .; v_call: TRBV4-1; clone_size: .; j_call: TRBJ2-1; cdr3_nt: TGCGCCAGCAGCCAAGAGGGTTCGGGGGCCTACAATGAGCAGTTCTTC; cdr3_aa: CASSQEGSGAYNEQFF
d_call: .; v_call: TRBV30; clone_size: .; j_call: TRBJ2-7; cdr3_nt: TGTGCCTGGAGGGCCCCCTCAGGTGCCGAGCAGTACTTC; cdr3_aa: CAWRAPSGAEQYF
d_call: .; v_call: TRBV18; clone_size: .; j_call: TRBJ1-5; cdr3_nt: TGTGCCAGCTCACCACAAGGACAGTTACAAAATCAGCCCCAGCATTTT; cdr3_aa: CASSPQGQLQNQPQHF
d_call: .; v_call: TRBV7-2; clone_size: .; j_call: TRBJ2-7; cdr3_nt: TGTGCCAGCAGCTCGACAGTAACCTACGAGCAGTACTTC; cdr3_aa: CASSSTVTYEQYF
d_call: TRBD1; v_call: TRBV19; clone_size: few; j_call: TRBJ1-2; cdr3_nt: TGTGCCAGTAGTAGGACAGGGGGCGACTATGGCTACACCTTC; cdr3_aa: CASSRTGGDYGYTF
d_call: TRBD1; v_call: TRBV6-6; clone_size: .; j_call: TRBJ2-3; cdr3_nt: TGTGCCAGCAGCCGAGGGACAGGGAACACAGATACGCAGTATTTT; cdr3_aa: CASSRGTGNTDTQYF
d_call: .; v_call: TRBV12-3/TRBV12-4; clone_size: .; j_call: TRBJ1-1; cdr3_nt: TGTGCCAGCAGCACGACAAGGAACACTGAAGCTTTCTTT; cdr3_aa: CASSTTRNTEAFF
d_call: TRBD1; v_call: TRBV15; clone_size: .; j_call: TRBJ1-1; cdr3_nt: TGTGCCACCAGCAGAGGGACAGGGGAGGTCACTGAAGCTTTCTTT; cdr3_aa: CATSRGTGEVTEAFF
d_call: TRBD1; v_call: TRBV3-1/TRBV3-2; clone_size: once; j_call: TRBJ1-3; cdr3_nt: TGTGCCAGCAGCCCAATCGGGACAGGGGGTGGAAACACCATATATTTT; cdr3_aa: CASSPIGTGGGNTIYF
d_call: .; v_call: TRBV10-1; clone_size: .; j_call: TRBJ1-3; cdr3_nt: TGCGCCAGCAGTGGACAGAGCTCTGGAAACACCATATATTTT; cdr3_aa: CASSGQSSGNTIYF
d_call: .; v_call: TRBV12-3/TRBV12-4; clone_size: .; j_call: TRBJ1-2; cdr3_nt: TGTGCCAGCAGTTTTCGTCAGAACTATGGCTACACCTTC; cdr3_aa: CASSFRQNYGYTF
d_call: .; v_call: TRBV19; clone_size: .; j_call: TRBJ2-6; cdr3_nt: TGTGCCAGTAGTTTGAGCCCTGGGGCCAACGTCCTGACTTTC; cdr3_aa: CASSLSPGANVLTF
d_call: .; v_call: TRBV7-2; clone_size: .; j_call: TRBJ2-1; cdr3_nt: TGTGCCAGCAGCTTAGAAGGGACTCGCTACAATGAGCAGTTCTTC; cdr3_aa: CASSLEGTRYNEQFF
d_call: .; v_call: TRBV4-1; clone_size: .; j_call: TRBJ1-2; cdr3_nt: TGCGCCAGCAGCCAAGAAGGCGGGAGCGACTATGGCTACACCTTC; cdr3_aa: CASSQEGGSDYGYTF
d_call: .; v_call: TRBV28; clone_size: .; j_call: TRBJ1-4; cdr3_nt: TGTGCCAGCAGTTGGGGGCGCGGTGAAAAACTGTTTTTT; cdr3_aa: CASSWGRGEKLFF
d_call: TRBD1; v_call: TRBV6-2/TRBV6-3; clone_size: .; j_call: TRBJ1-1; cdr3_nt: TGTGCCAGCAGCCTGACCGGGACAGTTGATGAAGCTTTCTTT; cdr3_aa: CASSLTGTVDEAFF
d_call: .; v_call: TRBV9; clone_size: once; j_call: TRBJ2-3; cdr3_nt: TGTGCCCCAAGGGGGGGAACCACAGATACGCAGTATTTT; cdr3_aa: CAPRGGTTDTQYF
d_call: TRBD1; v_call: TRBV7-3; clone_size: .; j_call: TRBJ2-2; cdr3_nt: TGTGCCAGCAGCGTAGGGGGCGCGAACACCGGGGAGCTGTTTTTT; cdr3_aa: CASSVGGANTGELFF
d_call: .; v_call: TRBV2; clone_size: .; j_call: TRBJ2-2; cdr3_nt: TGTGCCAGCAGTGAAGCCAGGCCGGCCGGGGAGCTGTTTTTT; cdr3_aa: CASSEARPAGELFF
d_call: TRBD1; v_call: TRBV24-1; clone_size: .; j_call: TRBJ1-5; cdr3_nt: TGTGCCACCAGTGAACCGGACAGGGGGAGCAATCAGCCCCAGCATTTT; cdr3_aa: CATSEPDRGSNQPQHF
d_call: TRBD1; v_call: TRBV4-1; clone_size: .; j_call: TRBJ1-3; cdr3_nt: TGCGCCAGCACATCGACAGGGGGCGGTGGAAACACCATATATTTT; cdr3_aa: CASTSTGGGGNTIYF
d_call: TRBD1; v_call: TRBV6-5; clone_size: .; j_call: TRBJ1-5; cdr3_nt: TGTGCCAGCAGGCCGACAGGGTTGGGCAATCAGCCCCAGCATTTT; cdr3_aa: CASRPTGLGNQPQHF
d_call: TRBD2; v_call: TRBV5-1; clone_size: .; j_call: TRBJ2-3; cdr3_nt: TGCGCCAGCAGCTTGCGGGGGGTTCGCACAGATACGCAGTATTTT; cdr3_aa: CASSLRGVRTDTQYF
d_call: TRBD1; v_call: TRBV6-1; clone_size: .; j_call: TRBJ1-2; cdr3_nt: TGTGCCAGCAGTGAAGCGCCAGGGACAGGGGGATTTGGCTACACCTTC; cdr3_aa: CASSEAPGTGGFGYTF
d_call: .; v_call: TRBV29-1; clone_size: .; j_call: TRBJ2-2; cdr3_nt: TGCAGCGTTGAACCGGGGGACACCGGGGAGCTGTTTTTT; cdr3_aa: CSVEPGDTGELFF
d_call: TRBD1; v_call: TRBV5-1; clone_size: .; j_call: TRBJ1-1; cdr3_nt: TGCGCCAGCAGCTTGGAGGGTCAGGGGGCGGACACTGAAGCTTTCTTT; cdr3_aa: CASSLEGQGADTEAFF
d_call: TRBD2; v_call: TRBV19; clone_size: .; j_call: TRBJ2-1; cdr3_nt: TGTGCCAGTACCTCCCCGGGGGGGGCGAGATACAATGAGCAGTTCTTC; cdr3_aa: CASTSPGGARYNEQFF
d_call: TRBD1; v_call: TRBV2; clone_size: .; j_call: TRBJ2-1; cdr3_nt: TGTGCCAGCAGAAAACAGGGGCCGAGAGACAATGAGCAGTTCTTC; cdr3_aa: CASRKQGPRDNEQFF
d_call: .; v_call: TRBV6-1; clone_size: .; j_call: TRBJ1-5; cdr3_nt: TGTGCCAGCAGTGAAGGGGGGCAGGGCAATCAGCCCCAGCATTTT; cdr3_aa: CASSEGGQGNQPQHF
d_call: TRBD1; v_call: TRBV4-1; clone_size: .; j_call: TRBJ1-6; cdr3_nt: TGCGCCAGCAGCCAAGGGAGCCTACAGGGGGCTAGTTCACCCCTCCACTTT; cdr3_aa: CASSQGSLQGASSPLHF
d_call: .; v_call: TRBV30; clone_size: once; j_call: TRBJ1-2; cdr3_nt: TGTGCCTGGAGGAAGGCAGGGGCCCCGTATGGCTACACCTTC; cdr3_aa: CAWRKAGAPYGYTF
d_call: TRBD1; v_call: TRBV3-1/TRBV3-2; clone_size: .; j_call: TRBJ2-3; cdr3_nt: TGTGCCAGCAGCCAAGGGACAGGGCGCACAGATACGCAGTATTTT; cdr3_aa: CASSQGTGRTDTQYF
d_call: TRBD1; v_call: TRBV7-2; clone_size: .; j_call: TRBJ2-3; cdr3_nt: TGTGCCAGCAGCTCTGGACAGGGGGGGACAGATACGCAGTATTTT; cdr3_aa: CASSSGQGGTDTQYF
d_call: TRBD1; v_call: TRBV2; clone_size: once; j_call: TRBJ2-7; cdr3_nt: TGTGCCAGCAGCGGGACAGGGAACGAGCAGTACTTC; cdr3_aa: CASSGTGNEQYF
d_call: TRBD1; v_call: TRBV30; clone_size: few; j_call: TRBJ1-5; cdr3_nt: TGTGCCTGGAGTGTAGGGACAGGCAATCAGCCCCAGCATTTT; cdr3_aa: CAWSVGTGNQPQHF
d_call: .; v_call: TRBV4-1; clone_size: .; j_call: TRBJ2-7; cdr3_nt: TGCGCCAGCAGCCCCATTCGGGGCGAGCAGTACTTC; cdr3_aa: CASSPIRGEQYF
d_call: .; v_call: TRBV18; clone_size: .; j_call: TRBJ1-5; cdr3_nt: TGTGCCAGCTCACCAGCCCCGCCAACGGGGCAGCCCCAGCATTTT; cdr3_aa: CASSPAPPTGQPQHF
d_call: .; v_call: TRBV29-1; clone_size: .; j_call: TRBJ2-3; cdr3_nt: TGCAGCGTTGGAGTAGCGTGGGGAGATACGCAGTATTTT; cdr3_aa: CSVGVAWGDTQYF
d_call: .; v_call: TRBV15; clone_size: few; j_call: TRBJ1-1; cdr3_nt: TGTGCCACCAGCAGCTCCCCTCTCGTAGAGAACACTGAAGCTTTCTTT; cdr3_aa: CATSSSPLVENTEAFF
d_call: .; v_call: TRBV13; clone_size: .; j_call: TRBJ1-2; cdr3_nt: TGTGCCAGCACCGCCGAAGGAGAAAACTATGGCTACACCTTC; cdr3_aa: CASTAEGENYGYTF
d_call: .; v_call: TRBV2; clone_size: once; j_call: TRBJ1-1; cdr3_nt: TGTGCCAGTCGGGAGAGGGGTTTCATGAACACTGAAGCTTTCTTT; cdr3_aa: CASRERGFMNTEAFF
d_call: TRBD2; v_call: TRBV4-3; clone_size: .; j_call: TRBJ2-1; cdr3_nt: TGCGCCAGCAGCCACAGCGGGGGGGCTTTTAATGAGCAGTTCTTC; cdr3_aa: CASSHSGGAFNEQFF
d_call: .; v_call: TRBV4-3; clone_size: .; j_call: TRBJ2-4; cdr3_nt: TGCGCCAGCAGCCAAGAGGGGGGAATCCGGGCCAAAAACATTCAGTACTTC; cdr3_aa: CASSQEGGIRAKNIQYF
d_call: .; v_call: TRBV20-1; clone_size: .; j_call: TRBJ1-2; cdr3_nt: TGCAGTGCTCGGGGGATCCATGGCTACACCTTC; cdr3_aa: CSARGIHGYTF
d_call: .; v_call: TRBV12-3/TRBV12-4; clone_size: .; j_call: TRBJ2-3; cdr3_nt: TGTGCCAGCAGTCTCAGGGTTACAGATACGCAGTATTTT; cdr3_aa: CASSLRVTDTQYF
d_call: TRBD2; v_call: TRBV30; clone_size: .; j_call: TRBJ2-1; cdr3_nt: TGTGCCTGGAGTGTACGCCCGGGGGGGGTTATCGATGAGCAGTTCTTC; cdr3_aa: CAWSVRPGGVIDEQFF
d_call: .; v_call: TRBV7-9; clone_size: .; j_call: TRBJ2-2; cdr3_nt: TGTGCCAGCAGCTTATTACATCCGAACACCGGGGAGCTGTTTTTT; cdr3_aa: CASSLLHPNTGELFF
d_call: .; v_call: TRBV19; clone_size: .; j_call: TRBJ1-2; cdr3_nt: TGTGCCAGTAGTGAGGCTGGCAACAGCGGGATTAGAAACTATGGCTACACCTTC; cdr3_aa: CASSEAGNSGIRNYGYTF
d_call: TRBD1; v_call: TRBV25-1; clone_size: few; j_call: TRBJ1-2; cdr3_nt: TGTGCCAGCAGTGAATTCGGGACAGACTATGGCTACACCTTC; cdr3_aa: CASSEFGTDYGYTF
d_call: .; v_call: TRBV28; clone_size: .; j_call: TRBJ2-5; cdr3_nt: TGTGCCAGCAGTTTATTCTCCCGGGGGGCTGGGGAGACCCAGTACTTC; cdr3_aa: CASSLFSRGAGETQYF
d_call: TRBD1; v_call: TRBV5-4; clone_size: .; j_call: TRBJ1-2; cdr3_nt: TGTGCCAGCAGCCCACAGGGGAGGCATGGCTACACCTTC; cdr3_aa: CASSPQGRHGYTF
d_call: .; v_call: TRBV18; clone_size: .; j_call: TRBJ1-2; cdr3_nt: TGTGCCAGCTCTACAAATGCCTATGGCTACACCTTC; cdr3_aa: CASSTNAYGYTF